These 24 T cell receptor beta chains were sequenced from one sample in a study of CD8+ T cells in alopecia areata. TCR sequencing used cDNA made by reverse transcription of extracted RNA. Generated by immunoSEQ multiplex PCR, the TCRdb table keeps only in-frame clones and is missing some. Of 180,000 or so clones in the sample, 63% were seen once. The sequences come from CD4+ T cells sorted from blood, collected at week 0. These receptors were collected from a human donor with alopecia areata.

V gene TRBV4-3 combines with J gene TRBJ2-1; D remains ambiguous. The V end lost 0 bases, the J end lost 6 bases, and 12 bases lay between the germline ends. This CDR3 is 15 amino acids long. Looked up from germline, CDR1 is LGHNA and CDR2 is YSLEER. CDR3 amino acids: CASSQDGLVTNEQFF. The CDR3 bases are TGCGCCAGCAGCCAAGACGGTCTAGTCACCAATGAGCAGTTCTTC.

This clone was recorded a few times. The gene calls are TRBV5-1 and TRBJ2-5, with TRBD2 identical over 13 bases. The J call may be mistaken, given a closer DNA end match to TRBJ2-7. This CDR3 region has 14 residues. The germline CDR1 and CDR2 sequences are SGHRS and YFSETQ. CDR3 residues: CASSPGTSGDEQYF. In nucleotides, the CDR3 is TGCGCCAGCAGTCCCGGGACTAGCGGGGACGAGCAGTACTTC.

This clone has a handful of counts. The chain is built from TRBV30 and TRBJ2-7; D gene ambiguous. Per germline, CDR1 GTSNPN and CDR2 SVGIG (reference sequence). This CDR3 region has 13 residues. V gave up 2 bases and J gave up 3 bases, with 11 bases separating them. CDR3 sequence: CAWSPQPSYEQYF. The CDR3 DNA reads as TGTGCCTGGAGTCCCCAGCCTAGCTACGAGCAGTACTTC.

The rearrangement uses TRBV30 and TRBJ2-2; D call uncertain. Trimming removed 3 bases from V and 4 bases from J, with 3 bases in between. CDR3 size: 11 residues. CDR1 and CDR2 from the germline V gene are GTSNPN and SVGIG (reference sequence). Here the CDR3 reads CAWRVTGELFF. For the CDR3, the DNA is TGTGCCTGGAGGGTCACCGGGGAGCTGTTTTTT.

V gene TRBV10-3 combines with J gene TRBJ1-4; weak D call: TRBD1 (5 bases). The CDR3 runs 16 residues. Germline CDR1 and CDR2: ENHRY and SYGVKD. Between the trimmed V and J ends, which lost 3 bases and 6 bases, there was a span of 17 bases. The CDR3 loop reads CAISDTTGTGDEKLFF. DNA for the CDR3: TGTGCCATCAGTGACACTACCGGGACTGGGGATGAAAAACTGTTTTTT.

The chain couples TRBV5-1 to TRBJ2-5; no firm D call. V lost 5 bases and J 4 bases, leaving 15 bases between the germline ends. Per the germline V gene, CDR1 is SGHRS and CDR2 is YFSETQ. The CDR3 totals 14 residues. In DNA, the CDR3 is TGCGCCAGCAGATTAGCAGGCGTGTCAGAGACCCAGTACTTC. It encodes CASRLAGVSETQYF. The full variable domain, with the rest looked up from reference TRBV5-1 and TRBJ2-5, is KAGVTQTPRYLIKTRGQQVTLSCSPISGHRSVSWYQQTPGQGLQFLFEYFSETQRNKGNFPGRFSGRQFSNSRSEMNVSTLELGDSALYLCASRLAGVSETQYFGPGTRLLVL.

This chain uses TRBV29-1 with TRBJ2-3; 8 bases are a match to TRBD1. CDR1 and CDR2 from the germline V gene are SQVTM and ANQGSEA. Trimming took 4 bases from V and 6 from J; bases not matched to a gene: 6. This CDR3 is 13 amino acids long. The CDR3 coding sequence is TGCAGCGTTGGTCGCGGACAGGGTGATACGCAGTATTTT. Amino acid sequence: CSVGRGQGDTQYF.

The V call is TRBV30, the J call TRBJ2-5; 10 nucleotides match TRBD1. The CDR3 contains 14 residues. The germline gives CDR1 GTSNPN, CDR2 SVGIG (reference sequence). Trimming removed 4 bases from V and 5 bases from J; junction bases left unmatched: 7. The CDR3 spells CAWTRQGAGETQYF. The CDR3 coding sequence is TGTGCCTGGACCCGACAGGGGGCGGGGGAGACCCAGTACTTC.

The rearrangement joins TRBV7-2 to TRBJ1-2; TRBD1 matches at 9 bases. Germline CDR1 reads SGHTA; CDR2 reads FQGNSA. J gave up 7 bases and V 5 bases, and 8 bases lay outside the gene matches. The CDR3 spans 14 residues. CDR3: CASSTRTGESGYTF. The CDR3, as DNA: TGTGCCAGCAGCACCCGGACAGGGGAGTCTGGCTACACCTTC.

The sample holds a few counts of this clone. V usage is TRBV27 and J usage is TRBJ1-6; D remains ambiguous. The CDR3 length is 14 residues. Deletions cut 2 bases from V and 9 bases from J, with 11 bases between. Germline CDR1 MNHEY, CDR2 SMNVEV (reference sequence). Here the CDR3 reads CASSLARKTSPLHF. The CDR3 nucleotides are TGTGCCAGCAGTTTAGCCAGGAAGACTTCACCCCTCCACTTT.

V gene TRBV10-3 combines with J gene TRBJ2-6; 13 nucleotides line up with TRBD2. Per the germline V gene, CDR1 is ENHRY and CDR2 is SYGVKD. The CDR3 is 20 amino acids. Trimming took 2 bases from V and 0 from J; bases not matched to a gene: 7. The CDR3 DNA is TGTGCCATCAGTGAGACCTCGGGACTAGCGGGGTCCTCTGGGGCCAACGTCCTGACTTTC. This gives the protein CAISETSGLAGSSGANVLTF.

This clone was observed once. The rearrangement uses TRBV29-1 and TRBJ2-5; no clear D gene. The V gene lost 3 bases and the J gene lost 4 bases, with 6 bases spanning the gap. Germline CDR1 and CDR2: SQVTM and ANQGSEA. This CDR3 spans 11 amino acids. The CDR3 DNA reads TGCAGCGTTGACTCCCGAGAGACCCAGTACTTC. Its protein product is CSVDSRETQYF.

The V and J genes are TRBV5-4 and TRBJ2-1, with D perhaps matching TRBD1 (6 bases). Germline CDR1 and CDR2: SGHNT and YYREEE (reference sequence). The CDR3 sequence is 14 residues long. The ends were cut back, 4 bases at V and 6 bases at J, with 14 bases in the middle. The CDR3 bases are TGTGCCAGCAGCGCCTCGGGACAACTCAATGAGCAGTTCTTC. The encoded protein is CASSASGQLNEQFF. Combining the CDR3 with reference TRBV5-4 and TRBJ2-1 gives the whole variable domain ETGVTQSPTHLIKTRGQQVTLRCSSQSGHNTVSWYQQALGQGPQFIFQYYREEENGRGNFPPRFSGLQFPNYSSELNVNALELDDSALYLCASSASGQLNEQFFGPGTRLTVL.

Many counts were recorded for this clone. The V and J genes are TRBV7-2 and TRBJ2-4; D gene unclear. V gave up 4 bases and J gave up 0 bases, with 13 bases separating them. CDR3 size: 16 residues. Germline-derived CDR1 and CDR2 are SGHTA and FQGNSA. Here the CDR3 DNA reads TGTGCCAGCAGCTCATGGGTCTCCTTAGCCAAAAACATTCAGTACTTC. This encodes CASSSWVSLAKNIQYF. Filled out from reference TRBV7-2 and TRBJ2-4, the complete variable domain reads GAGVSQSPSNKVTEKGKDVELRCDPISGHTALYWYRQSLGQGLEFLIYFQGNSAPDKSGLPSDRFSAERTGGSVSTLTIQRTQQEDSAVYLCASSSWVSLAKNIQYFGAGTRLSVL.

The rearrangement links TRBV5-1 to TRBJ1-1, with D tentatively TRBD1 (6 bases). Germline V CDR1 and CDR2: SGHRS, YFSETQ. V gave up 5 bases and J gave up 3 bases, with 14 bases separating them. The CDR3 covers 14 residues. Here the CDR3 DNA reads TGCGCCAGCAGATTACAGGGAAAGCACACTGAAGCTTTCTTT. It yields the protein CASRLQGKHTEAFF.

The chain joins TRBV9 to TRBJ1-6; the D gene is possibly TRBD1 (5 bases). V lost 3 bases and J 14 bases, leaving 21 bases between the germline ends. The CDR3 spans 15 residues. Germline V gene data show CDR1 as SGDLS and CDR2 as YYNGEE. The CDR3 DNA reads TGTGCCAGCAGCGGGACGACTTCACGGCGAGGGGCCCTCCACTTT. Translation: CASSGTTSRRGALHF.

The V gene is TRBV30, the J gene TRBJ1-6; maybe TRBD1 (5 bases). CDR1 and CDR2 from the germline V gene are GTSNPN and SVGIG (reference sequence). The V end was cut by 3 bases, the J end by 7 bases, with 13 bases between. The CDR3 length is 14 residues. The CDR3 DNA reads TGTGCCTGGAGCGAAGGGACCGTAAATTCACCCCTCCACTTT. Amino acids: CAWSEGTVNSPLHF.

DNA for the CDR3: TGTGCCAGCAGCTTGTCACTGGTGTCTGGGGCCAACGTCCTGACTTTC. Residues: CASSLSLVSGANVLTF. J is TRBJ2-6 and V is TRBV11-2, with no clear D. V dropped 3 bases and J dropped 1 base, with 10 bases sitting between them. Germline CDR1 is SGHAT and CDR2 is FQNNGV. The length of the CDR3 is 16 residues.

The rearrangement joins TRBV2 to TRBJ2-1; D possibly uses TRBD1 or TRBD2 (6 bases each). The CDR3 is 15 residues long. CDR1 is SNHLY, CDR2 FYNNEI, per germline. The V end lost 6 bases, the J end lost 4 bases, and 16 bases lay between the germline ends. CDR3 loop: CASRPLRGEYNEQFF. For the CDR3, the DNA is TGTGCCAGCAGACCCCTTAGGGGGGAGTACAATGAGCAGTTCTTC. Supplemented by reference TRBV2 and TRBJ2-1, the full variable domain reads EPEVTQTPSHQVTQMGQEVILRCVPISNHLYFYWYRQILGQKVEFLVSFYNNEISEKSEIFDDQFSVERPDGSNFTLKIRSTKLEDSAMYFCASRPLRGEYNEQFFGPGTRLTVL.

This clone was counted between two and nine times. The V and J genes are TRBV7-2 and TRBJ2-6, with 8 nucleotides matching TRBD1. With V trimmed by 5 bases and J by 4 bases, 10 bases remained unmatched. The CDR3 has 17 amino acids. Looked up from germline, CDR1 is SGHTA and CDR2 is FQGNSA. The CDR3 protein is CASSADRGRLGANVLTF. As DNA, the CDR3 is TGTGCCAGCAGCGCCGACAGGGGACGGCTGGGGGCCAACGTCCTGACTTTC.

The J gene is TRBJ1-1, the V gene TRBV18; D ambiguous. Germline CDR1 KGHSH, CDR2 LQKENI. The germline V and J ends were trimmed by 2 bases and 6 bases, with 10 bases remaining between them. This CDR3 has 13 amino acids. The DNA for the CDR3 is TGTGCCAGCTCACCAGACCGTTCCGCTGAAGCTTTCTTT. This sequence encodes CASSPDRSAEAFF.

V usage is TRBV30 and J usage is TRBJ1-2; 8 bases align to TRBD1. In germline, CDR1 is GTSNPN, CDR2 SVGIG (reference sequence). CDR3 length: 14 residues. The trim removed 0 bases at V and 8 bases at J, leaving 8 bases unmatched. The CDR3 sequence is CAWSVRSGGMGYTF. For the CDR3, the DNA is TGTGCCTGGAGTGTACGGTCAGGGGGCATGGGCTACACCTTC.

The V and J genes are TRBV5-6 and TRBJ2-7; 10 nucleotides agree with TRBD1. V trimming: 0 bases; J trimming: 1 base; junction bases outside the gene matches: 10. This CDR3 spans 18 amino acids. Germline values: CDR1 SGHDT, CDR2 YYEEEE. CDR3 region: CASSLGRTGGSRSYEQYF. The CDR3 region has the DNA TGTGCCAGCAGCTTGGGGAGGACAGGGGGAAGCAGATCCTACGAGCAGTACTTC.

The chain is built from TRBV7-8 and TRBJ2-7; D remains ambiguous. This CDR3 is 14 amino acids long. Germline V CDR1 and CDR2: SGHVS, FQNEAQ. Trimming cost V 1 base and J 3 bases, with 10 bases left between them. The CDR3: CASSLVVRSYEQYF. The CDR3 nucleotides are TGTGCCAGCAGCTTAGTAGTCCGTAGCTACGAGCAGTACTTC. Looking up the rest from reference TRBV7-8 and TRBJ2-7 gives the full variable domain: GAGVSQSPRYKVAKRGQDVALRCDPISGHVSLFWYQQALGQGPEFLTYFQNEAQLDKSGLPSDRFFAERPEGSVSTLKIQRTQQEDSAVYLCASSLVVRSYEQYFGPGTRLTVT.